The 3 T cell receptor beta chains reported below all come from one sample, sequenced in a study of PD-1 blockade in mismatch repair-deficient tumors (TCRdb year 2017). The receptor library was made with the immunoSEQ multiplex PCR assay. TCRdb mirrors the immuneACCESS table, restricted to in-frame sequences. Some clones are absent from its copies; in checked studies, under half trace to an unresolved V gene, and the reason for the others is unknown. The sample table shows tens of thousands of clones, and roughly 80% are seen once. The top ten clones comprise under 3% of the sample. The time point tag for this specimen amounts to: peripheral blood 12 weeks after first pembrolizumab dose. The sample here was peripheral blood, taken 12 weeks after starting pembrolizumab. All receptors come from an adult with mismatch repair-deficient cancer.

V usage is TRBV2 and J usage is TRBJ2-1, with 7 bases matching TRBD2. The CDR3 covers 14 residues. CDR1 SNHLY and CDR2 FYNNEI come from the germline V gene. V lost 6 bases, J lost 7 bases, and 9 bases stayed unmatched. The CDR3 reads CASRSQSGGNEQFF. The CDR3 coding sequence is TGTGCCAGCAGGTCCCAGTCGGGGGGTAATGAGCAGTTCTTC.

V usage is TRBV19 and J usage is TRBJ1-3; 8 bases agree with TRBD1. The CDR3 contains 14 residues. In germline, CDR1 is LNHDA, CDR2 SQIVND (reference sequence). V was clipped by 8 bases and J by 2 bases; unmatched bases: 5. In DNA, the CDR3 is TGTGCCAGTTCGACAGGGGTCCCTGGAAACACCATATATTTT. It is translated as CASSTGVPGNTIYF.

CDR3 protein: CASCPSGGAYEQYF. In nucleotides, the CDR3 is TGTGCCAGCTGCCCTTCAGGGGGCGCGTACGAGCAGTACTTC. V and J are TRBV18 and TRBJ2-7; 8 positions match TRBD1. Per the germline V gene, CDR1 is KGHSH and CDR2 is LQKENI. Losses at the gene ends were 7 bases for V and 4 bases for J; bases not matched to a gene: 9. This CDR3 spans 14 amino acids.